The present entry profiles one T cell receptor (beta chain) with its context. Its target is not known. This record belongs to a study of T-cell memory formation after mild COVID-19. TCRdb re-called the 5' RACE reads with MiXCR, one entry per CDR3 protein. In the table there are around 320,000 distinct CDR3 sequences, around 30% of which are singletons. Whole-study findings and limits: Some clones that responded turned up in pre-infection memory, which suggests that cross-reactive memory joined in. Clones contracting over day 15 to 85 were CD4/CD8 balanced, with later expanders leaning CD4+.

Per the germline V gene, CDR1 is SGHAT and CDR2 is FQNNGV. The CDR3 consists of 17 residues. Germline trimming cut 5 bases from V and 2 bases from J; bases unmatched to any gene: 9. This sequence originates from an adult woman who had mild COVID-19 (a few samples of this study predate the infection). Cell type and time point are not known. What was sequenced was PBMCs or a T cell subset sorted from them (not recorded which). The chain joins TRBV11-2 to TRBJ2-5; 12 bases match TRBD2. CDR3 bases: TGTGCCAGCAGCCCCATTGGACTAGCGGGGCGTCAAGAGACCCAGTACTTC. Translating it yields CASSPIGLAGRQETQYF. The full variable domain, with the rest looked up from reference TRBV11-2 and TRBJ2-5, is EAGVAQSPRYKIIEKRQSVAFWCNPISGHATLYWYQQILGQGPKLLIQFQNNGVVDDSQLPKDRFSAERLKGVDSTLKIQPAKLEDSAVYLCASSPIGLAGRQETQYFGPGTRLLVL.